This T cell receptor (beta chain) was recovered during a study of cytomegalovirus exposure and HLA in healthy donors. Study conclusions and caveats: There were some public TCRs occurring in many donors, but most TCR sequences were rare.

Concerning this clone itself: No antigen is known for it.

The PCR contained 60 Vbeta and 13 Jbeta primers. TCRdb keeps only in-frame clones here, not all; method: immunoSEQ multiplex PCR. Seen here are 99,000 or so clones, around 15% observed once, and the top ten hold more than 0.65%. Input material: PBMCs. This TCR was recovered from a female donor in good health and CMV-seronegative.

The CDR3 spells CASSTPLTGDYGYTF. CDR3 sequence (DNA): TGTGCCAGCAGCACCCCTCTGACAGGGGACTATGGCTACACCTTC. V usage is TRBV9 and J usage is TRBJ1-2; TRBD1 agrees at 8 bases. CDR3 size: 15 residues. J gave up 3 bases and V 4 bases, and 8 bases lay outside the gene matches. Germline V gene data show CDR1 as SGDLS and CDR2 as YYNGEE.